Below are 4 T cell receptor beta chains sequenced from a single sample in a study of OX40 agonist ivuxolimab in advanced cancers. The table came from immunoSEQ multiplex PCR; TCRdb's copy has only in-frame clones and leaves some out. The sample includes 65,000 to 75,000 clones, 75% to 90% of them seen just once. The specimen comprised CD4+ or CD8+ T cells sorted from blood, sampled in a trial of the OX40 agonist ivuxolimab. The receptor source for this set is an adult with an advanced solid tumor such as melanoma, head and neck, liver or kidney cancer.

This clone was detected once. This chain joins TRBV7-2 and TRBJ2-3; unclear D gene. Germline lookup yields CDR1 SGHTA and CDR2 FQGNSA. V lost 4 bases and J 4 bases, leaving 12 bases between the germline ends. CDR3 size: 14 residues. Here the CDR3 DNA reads TGTGCCAGCAGCTCGGTCGGTAGCTCAGATACGCAGTATTTT. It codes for CASSSVGSSDTQYF. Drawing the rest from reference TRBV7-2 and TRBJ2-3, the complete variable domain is GAGVSQSPSNKVTEKGKDVELRCDPISGHTALYWYRQSLGQGLEFLIYFQGNSAPDKSGLPSDRFSAERTGGSVSTLTIQRTQQEDSAVYLCASSSVGSSDTQYFGPGTRLTVL.

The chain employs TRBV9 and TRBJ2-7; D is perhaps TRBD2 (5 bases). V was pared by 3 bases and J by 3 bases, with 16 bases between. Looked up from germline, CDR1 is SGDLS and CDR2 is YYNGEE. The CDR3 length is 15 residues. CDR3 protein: CASSASGGKVYEQYF. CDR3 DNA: TGTGCCAGCAGCGCCAGCGGAGGAAAGGTCTACGAGCAGTACTTC.

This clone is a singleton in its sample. For the CDR3, the DNA is TGTGCCAGCAGTACCCTCAAAGGGACCCAGTTCTTC. Translation gives CASSTLKGTQFF. The J gene is TRBJ2-1, the V gene TRBV6-5; either TRBD1 or TRBD2 may fit D (5 bases each). Germline V lookup: CDR1 MNHEY, CDR2 SVGAGI. V was shortened by 5 bases and J by 13 bases, with 15 bases between the two germline ends. This CDR3 has 12 amino acids.

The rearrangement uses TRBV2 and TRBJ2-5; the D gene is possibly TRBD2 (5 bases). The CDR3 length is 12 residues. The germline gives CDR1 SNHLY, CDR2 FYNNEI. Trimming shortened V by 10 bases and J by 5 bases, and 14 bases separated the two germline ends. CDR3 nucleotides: TGTGCCACCCGGGAAGGGCTGGAGACCCAGTACTTC. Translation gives CATREGLETQYF.